The T cell receptor (beta chain) under discussion was sequenced for a study of T-cell memory formation after mild COVID-19. CDR1 is SGHRS, CDR2 YFSETQ, per germline. The ends were cut back, 4 bases at V and 1 base at J, with 14 bases in the middle. The CDR3 totals 15 residues. Using its own MiXCR run on the 5' RACE reads, TCRdb lists one record per CDR3 protein. The sample lists about 130,000 distinct CDR3 sequences; approximately 6.2% were seen once. This clonotype has ten or more counts. The antigen remains unidentified. Study-level findings and limits: The study detected some responding clones in pre-infection memory, suggesting cross-reactive memory joined.

The origin of this receptor is an adult woman who had mild COVID-19 (a few samples of this study predate the infection). Cell type and time point are not known. The chain uses TRBV5-1 and TRBJ2-5; D ambiguous. Sequencing was done on a sample of PBMCs or a T cell subset sorted from them (not recorded which). In nucleotides, the CDR3 is TGCGCCAGCAGCCCCCTCTCCGGGTCCCAAGAGACCCAGTACTTC. Its translation is CASSPLSGSQETQYF. Together with reference TRBV5-1 and TRBJ2-5, the CDR3 gives the full variable domain: KAGVTQTPRYLIKTRGQQVTLSCSPISGHRSVSWYQQTPGQGLQFLFEYFSETQRNKGNFPGRFSGRQFSNSRSEMNVSTLELGDSALYLCASSPLSGSQETQYFGPGTRLLVL.